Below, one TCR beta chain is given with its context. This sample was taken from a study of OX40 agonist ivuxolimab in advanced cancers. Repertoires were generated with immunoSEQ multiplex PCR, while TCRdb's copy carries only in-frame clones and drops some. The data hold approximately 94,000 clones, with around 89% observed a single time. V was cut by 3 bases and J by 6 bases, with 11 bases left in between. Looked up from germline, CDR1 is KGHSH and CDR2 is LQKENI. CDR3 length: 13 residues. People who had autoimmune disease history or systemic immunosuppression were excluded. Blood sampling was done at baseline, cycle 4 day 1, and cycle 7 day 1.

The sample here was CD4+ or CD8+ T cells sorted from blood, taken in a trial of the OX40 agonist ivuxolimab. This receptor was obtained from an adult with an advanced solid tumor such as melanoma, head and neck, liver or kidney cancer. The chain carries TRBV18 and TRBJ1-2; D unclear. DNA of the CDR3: TGTGCCAGCTCACCGAAGAACGAAGATGGCTACACCTTC. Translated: CASSPKNEDGYTF.